Listed below are T cell receptor beta chains from one sample, sequenced in a study of glioma-infiltrating T cells after dendritic cell vaccination. Measured with immunoSEQ multiplex PCR; TCRdb has only the in-frame clones, and not every one. The data show tens of thousands of clones, roughly 90% seen once. The specimen comprised blood, sampled before dendritic cell vaccination. The receptors shown here come from a human donor with glioblastoma. Both conserved end residues are part of each CDR3. A D gene is named only where the DNA matches it firmly. For some rows the clone size is stated as once, few or many, or as a class when expanded; others skip it.

>TRBV29-1|TRBJ2-1|TRBD2|.
CSVEGLAGEFF
TGCAGCGTTGAAGGCCTAGCGGGGGAGTTCTTC
>TRBV11-3|TRBJ2-7|.|.
CASSRVGGTYEQYF
TGTGCCAGCAGCCGGGTCGGCGGAACCTACGAGCAGTACTTC
>TRBV19|TRBJ1-3|TRBD1|.
CASSVGQGPGNTIYF
TGTGCCAGTAGTGTCGGACAGGGCCCTGGAAACACCATATATTTT
>TRBV2|TRBJ1-4|TRBD1|.
CASSVSGQGGEKLFF
TGTGCCAGCAGTGTATCGGGACAGGGTGGTGAAAAACTGTTTTTT
>TRBV2|TRBJ2-5|.|.
CASGSPPQETQYF
TGTGCCAGCGGGAGCCCCCCCCAAGAGACCCAGTACTTC
>TRBV18|TRBJ2-7|TRBD2|few
CASSPRDTGGEQYF
TGTGCCAGCTCACCGCGGGATACGGGGGGCGAGCAGTACTTC
>TRBV7-2|TRBJ2-3|TRBD2|.
CASSTPAASGTESDTQYF
TGTGCCAGCAGCACCCCCGCGGCTAGCGGGACGGAGTCAGATACGCAGTATTTT
>TRBV2|TRBJ1-1|.|.
CASSPRPRAGEGTEAFF
TGTGCCAGCAGTCCCAGACCCCGAGCAGGGGAGGGAACTGAAGCTTTCTTT
>TRBV19|TRBJ1-1|.|.
CASRDRDSEAFF
TGTGCCAGTAGAGACCGAGACAGTGAAGCTTTCTTT
>TRBV11-2|TRBJ2-2|.|.
CASSLRGQNTGELFF
TGTGCCAGCAGCCTCCGGGGTCAAAACACCGGGGAGCTGTTTTTT
>TRBV21-1|TRBJ2-7|.|.
CASSKGERGGIYEQYF
TGTGCCAGCAGCAAAGGGGAGCGGGGGGGCATTTACGAGCAGTACTTC
>TRBV30|TRBJ1-5|TRBD1|.
CAWRTGTGSQPQHF
TGTGCCTGGAGGACCGGGACAGGGAGCCAGCCCCAGCATTTT
>TRBV10-1|TRBJ2-3|TRBD2|.
CASAGVTDTQYF
TGCGCCAGCGCGGGGGTCACAGATACGCAGTATTTT
>TRBV5-8|TRBJ2-1|TRBD2|.
CASSLAGLAGNEQFF
TGTGCCAGCAGCTTGGCGGGACTAGCGGGTAATGAGCAGTTCTTC
>TRBV2|TRBJ1-5|TRBD1|once
CASRGDRSLGQPQHF
TGTGCCAGCAGGGGGGACAGGTCCCTGGGTCAGCCCCAGCATTTT
>TRBV7-3|TRBJ2-1|TRBD2|.
CASSSGGGVYNEQFF
TGTGCCAGCAGTTCGGGCGGGGGGGTTTACAATGAGCAGTTCTTC